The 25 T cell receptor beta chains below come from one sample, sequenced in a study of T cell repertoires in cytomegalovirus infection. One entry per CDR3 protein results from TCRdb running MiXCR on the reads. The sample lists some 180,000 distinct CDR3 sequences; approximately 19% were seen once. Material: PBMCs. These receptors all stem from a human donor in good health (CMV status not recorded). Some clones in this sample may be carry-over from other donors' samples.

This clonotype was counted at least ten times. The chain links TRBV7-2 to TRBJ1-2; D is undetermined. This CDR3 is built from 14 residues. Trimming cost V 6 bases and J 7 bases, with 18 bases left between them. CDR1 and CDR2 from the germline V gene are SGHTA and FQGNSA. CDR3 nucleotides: TGTGCCAGCAGTTTAACCCCCCTGATGGGTGGCTACACCTTC. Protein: CASSLTPLMGGYTF.

DNA of the CDR3: TGTGCCACCAGCAGAGCTCCGGTGGGGAGTCTAGTATCAGAGACCCAGTACTTC. Residues: CATSRAPVGSLVSETQYF. V usage is TRBV15 and J usage is TRBJ2-5; D may be TRBD2 (5 bases). This CDR3 contains 18 residues. Trimming took 1 base from V and 4 from J, leaving 22 bases between them. Germline loops: CDR1 LNHNV, CDR2 YYDKDF (reference sequence).

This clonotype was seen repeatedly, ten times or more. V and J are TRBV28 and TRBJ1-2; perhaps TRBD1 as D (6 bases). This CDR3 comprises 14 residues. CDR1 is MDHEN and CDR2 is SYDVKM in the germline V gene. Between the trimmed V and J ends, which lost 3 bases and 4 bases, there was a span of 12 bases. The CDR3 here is CASSLTGNLYGYTF. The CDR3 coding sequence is TGTGCCAGCAGTTTGACAGGAAATCTCTATGGCTACACCTTC.

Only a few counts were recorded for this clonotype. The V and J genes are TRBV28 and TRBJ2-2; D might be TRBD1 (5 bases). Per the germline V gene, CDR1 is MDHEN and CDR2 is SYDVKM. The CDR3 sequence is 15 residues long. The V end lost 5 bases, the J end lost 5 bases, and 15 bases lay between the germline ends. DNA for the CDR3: TGTGCCAGCAGTCCCGGACACATCGGTACCGGGGAGCTGTTTTTT. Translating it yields CASSPGHIGTGELFF.

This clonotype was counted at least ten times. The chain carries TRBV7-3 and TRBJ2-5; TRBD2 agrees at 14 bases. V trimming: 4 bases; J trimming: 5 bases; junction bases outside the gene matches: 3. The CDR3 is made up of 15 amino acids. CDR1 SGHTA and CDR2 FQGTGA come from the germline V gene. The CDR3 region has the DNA TGTGCCAGCAGCTCCGGGACTAGCGGGAGTGAGACCCAGTACTTC. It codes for CASSSGTSGSETQYF.

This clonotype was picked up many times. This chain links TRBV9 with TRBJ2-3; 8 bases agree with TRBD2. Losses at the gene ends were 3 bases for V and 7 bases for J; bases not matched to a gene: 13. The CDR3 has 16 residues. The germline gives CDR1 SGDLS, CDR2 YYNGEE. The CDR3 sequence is CASSGRSGGLQNTQYF. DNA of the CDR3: TGTGCCAGCAGCGGACGCAGCGGGGGACTGCAGAATACGCAGTATTTT.

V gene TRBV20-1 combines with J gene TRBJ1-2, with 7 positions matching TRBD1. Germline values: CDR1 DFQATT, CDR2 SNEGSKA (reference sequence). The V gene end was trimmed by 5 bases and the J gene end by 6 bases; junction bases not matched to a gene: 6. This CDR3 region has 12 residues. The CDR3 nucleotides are TGCAGTGCTTCTGACAGGGTGAATGGCTACACCTTC. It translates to CSASDRVNGYTF.

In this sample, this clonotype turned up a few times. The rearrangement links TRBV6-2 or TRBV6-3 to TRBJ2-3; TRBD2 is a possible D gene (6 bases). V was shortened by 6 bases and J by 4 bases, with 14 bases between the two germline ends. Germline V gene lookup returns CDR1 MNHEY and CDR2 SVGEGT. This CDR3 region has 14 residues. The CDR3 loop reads CASSQPGESDTQYF. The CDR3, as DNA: TGTGCCAGCAGCCAGCCGGGAGAATCAGATACGCAGTATTTT.

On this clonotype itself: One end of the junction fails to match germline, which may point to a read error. The CDR3 protein is CANSSPNRDGANVLTF. CDR3 nucleotides: TGTGCCAACAGTTCCCCAAACAGGGATGGGGCCAACGTCCTGACTTTC. The V and J genes are TRBV12-3 or TRBV12-4 and TRBJ2-6; tentative D call: TRBD1 (6 bases). The CDR3 runs 16 residues.

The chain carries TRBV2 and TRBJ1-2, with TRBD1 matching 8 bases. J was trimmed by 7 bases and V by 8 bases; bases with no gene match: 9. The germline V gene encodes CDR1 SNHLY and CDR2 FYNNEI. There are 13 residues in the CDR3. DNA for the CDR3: TGTGCCAGCGAGGAGGACAGGGCTGGTGGCTACACCTTC. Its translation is CASEEDRAGGYTF.

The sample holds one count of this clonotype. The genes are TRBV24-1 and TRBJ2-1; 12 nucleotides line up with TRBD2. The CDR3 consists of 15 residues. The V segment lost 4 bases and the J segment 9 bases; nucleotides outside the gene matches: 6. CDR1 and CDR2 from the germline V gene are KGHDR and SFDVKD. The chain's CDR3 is CATSESSGRATEQFF. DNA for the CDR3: TGTGCCACCAGTGAATCTAGCGGGAGGGCGACTGAGCAGTTCTTC.

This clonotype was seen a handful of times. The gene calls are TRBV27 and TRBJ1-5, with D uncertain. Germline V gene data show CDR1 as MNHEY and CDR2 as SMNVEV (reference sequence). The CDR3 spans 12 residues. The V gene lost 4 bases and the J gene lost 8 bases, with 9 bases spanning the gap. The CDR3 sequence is CASSSRREPQHF. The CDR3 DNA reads TGTGCCAGCAGTTCAAGGAGAGAGCCCCAGCATTTT.

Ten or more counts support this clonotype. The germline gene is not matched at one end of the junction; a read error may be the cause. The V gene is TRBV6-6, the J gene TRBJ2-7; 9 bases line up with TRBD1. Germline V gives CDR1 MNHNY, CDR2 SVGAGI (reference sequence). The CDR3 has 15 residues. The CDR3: CASSDSGTGKFEQYF. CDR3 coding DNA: TGTGCCAGCAGTGACTCCGGGACAGGGAAATTCGAGCAGTACTTC.

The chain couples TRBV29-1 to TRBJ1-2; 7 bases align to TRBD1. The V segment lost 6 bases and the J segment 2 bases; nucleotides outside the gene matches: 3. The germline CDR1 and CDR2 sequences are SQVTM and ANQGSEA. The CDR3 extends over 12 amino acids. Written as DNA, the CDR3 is TGCAGCGTCCGGGGACAGAACTATGGCTACACCTTC. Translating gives CSVRGQNYGYTF. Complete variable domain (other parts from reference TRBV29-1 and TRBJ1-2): SAVISQKPSRDICQRGTSLTIQCQVDSQVTMMFWYRQQPGQSLTLIATANQGSEATYESGFVIDKFPISRPNLTFSTLTVSNMSPEDSSIYLCSVRGQNYGYTFGSGTRLTVV.

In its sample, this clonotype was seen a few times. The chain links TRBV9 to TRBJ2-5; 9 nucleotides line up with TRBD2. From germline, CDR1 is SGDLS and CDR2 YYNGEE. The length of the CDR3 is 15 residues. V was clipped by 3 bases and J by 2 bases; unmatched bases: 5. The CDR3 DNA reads TGTGCCAGCAGCGCCGGGACTAGCAGTCAAGAGACCCAGTACTTC. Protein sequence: CASSAGTSSQETQYF.

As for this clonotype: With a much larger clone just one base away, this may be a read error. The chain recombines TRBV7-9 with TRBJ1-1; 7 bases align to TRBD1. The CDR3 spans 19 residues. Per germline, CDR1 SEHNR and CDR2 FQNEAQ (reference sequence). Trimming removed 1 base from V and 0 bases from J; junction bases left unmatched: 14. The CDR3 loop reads CASSLEVSRDSFMNTEAFF. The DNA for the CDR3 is TGTGCCAGCAGCTTAGAGGTCTCGAGGGACAGCTTTATGAACACTGAAGCTTTCTTT.

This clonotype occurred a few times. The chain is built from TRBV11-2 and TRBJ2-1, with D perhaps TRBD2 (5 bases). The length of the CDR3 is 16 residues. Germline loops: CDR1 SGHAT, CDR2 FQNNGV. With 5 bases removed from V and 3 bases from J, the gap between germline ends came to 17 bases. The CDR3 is CASSLIGLPDYNEQFF. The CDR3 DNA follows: TGTGCCAGCAGCCTCATAGGACTCCCGGACTACAATGAGCAGTTCTTC.

CDR3 sequence: CASSSQGVTEAFF. In DNA form, the CDR3 reads TGTGCCAGCAGCTCGCAGGGAGTCACTGAAGCTTTCTTT. The rearrangement uses TRBV7-9 and TRBJ1-1; the D gene is possibly TRBD1 (5 bases). V was cut by 4 bases and J by 4 bases, with 10 bases left in between. From germline, CDR1 is SEHNR and CDR2 FQNEAQ (reference sequence). The CDR3 extends over 13 amino acids.

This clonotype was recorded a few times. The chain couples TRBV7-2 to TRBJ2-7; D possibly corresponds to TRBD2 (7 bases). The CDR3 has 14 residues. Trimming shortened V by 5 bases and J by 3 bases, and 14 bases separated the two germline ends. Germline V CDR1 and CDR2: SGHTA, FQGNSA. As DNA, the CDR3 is TGTGCCAGCAGCGTAGGGGGAGGGTTCTACGAGCAGTACTTC. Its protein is CASSVGGGFYEQYF.

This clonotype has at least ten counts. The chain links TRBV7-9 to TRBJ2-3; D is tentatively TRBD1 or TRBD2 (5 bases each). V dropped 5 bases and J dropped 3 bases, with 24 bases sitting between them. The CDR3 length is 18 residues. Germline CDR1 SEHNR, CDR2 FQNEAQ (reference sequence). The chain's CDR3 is CASSRLAPGTRMTDTQYF. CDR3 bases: TGTGCCAGCAGCCGTCTCGCTCCAGGGACCCGCATGACAGATACGCAGTATTTT.

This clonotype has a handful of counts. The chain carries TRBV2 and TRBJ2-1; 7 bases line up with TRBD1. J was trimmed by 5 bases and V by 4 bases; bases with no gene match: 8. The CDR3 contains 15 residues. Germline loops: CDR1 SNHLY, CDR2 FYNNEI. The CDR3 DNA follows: TGTGCCAGCAGTGGCCCAGGGACAGTACACAATGAGCAGTTCTTC. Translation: CASSGPGTVHNEQFF.

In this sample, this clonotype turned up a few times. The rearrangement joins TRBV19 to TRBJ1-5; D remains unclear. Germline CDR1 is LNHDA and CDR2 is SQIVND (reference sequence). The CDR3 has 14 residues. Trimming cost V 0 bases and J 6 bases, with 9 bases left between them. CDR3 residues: CASSIDGVGQPQHF. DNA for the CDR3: TGTGCCAGTAGTATAGACGGAGTAGGTCAGCCCCAGCATTTT.

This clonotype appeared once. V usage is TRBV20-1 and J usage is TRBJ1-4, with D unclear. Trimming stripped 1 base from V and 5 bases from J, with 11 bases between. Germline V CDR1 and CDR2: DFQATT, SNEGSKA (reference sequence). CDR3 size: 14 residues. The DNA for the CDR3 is TGCAGTGCTAGAGGGCCGGGGATAAATGAAAAACTGTTTTTT. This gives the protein CSARGPGINEKLFF.

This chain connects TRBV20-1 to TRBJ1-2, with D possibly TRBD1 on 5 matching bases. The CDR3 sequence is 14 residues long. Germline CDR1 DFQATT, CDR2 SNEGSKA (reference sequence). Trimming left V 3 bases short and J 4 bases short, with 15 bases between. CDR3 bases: TGCAGTGCTAGCACAGGTTGGGATGGCTATGGCTACACCTTC. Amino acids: CSASTGWDGYGYTF.

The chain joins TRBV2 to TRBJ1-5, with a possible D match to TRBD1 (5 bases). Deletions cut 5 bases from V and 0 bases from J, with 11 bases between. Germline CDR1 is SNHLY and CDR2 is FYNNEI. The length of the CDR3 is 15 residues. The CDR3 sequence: CASSPGTSSNQPQHF. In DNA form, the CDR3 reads TGTGCCAGCAGTCCCGGGACGTCTAGCAATCAGCCCCAGCATTTT.